The sequence of this T cell receptor beta chain was determined in a study of identical twins' blood T cells. This CDR3 has 14 amino acids. The trim removed 5 bases at V and 4 bases at J, leaving 7 bases unmatched. In germline, CDR1 is DFQATT, CDR2 SNEGSKA (reference sequence). TCRdb recomputed calls from the 5' RACE reads with MiXCR, one row per CDR3 protein. The sample lists 400,000 or so distinct CDR3 sequences; about 28% were seen once. Overall study findings and caveats: Shared CDR3 clonotype counts tracked mainly the product of cloneset sizes. Shared environment remains a possible cause of twin similarity.

With respect to this clonotype: The antigen is undetermined.

The sample taken for sequencing was PBMCs. The receptor's source is a woman between 18 and 55 years old in good health. V is TRBV20-1 and J is TRBJ2-3; 9 bases agree with TRBD1. The CDR3 DNA is TGCAGTGCTTCCGGGGACAGGGCAGCAGATACGCAGTATTTT. This translates into CSASGDRAADTQYF.